Listed below are T cell receptor beta chains from one sample, sequenced in a study of identical twins. TCRdb re-derived calls from the 5' RACE reads in MiXCR, one entry per CDR3 protein. The sample has hundreds of thousands of distinct CDR3 sequences, about 9.4% seen once; the top ten hold more than 0.75%. The same sample was also used in a study of yellow fever vaccine responses in identical twins.

Sequencing used PBMCs. The receptors derive from a woman younger than 30 in good health. Each CDR3 is given with its conserved first and last residue. A D gene is named only where the DNA matches it firmly. Clone size, where shown, is once, few, many, or a class for clones that have expanded.

length: 10
D: NA
J: TRBJ2-5
size: many
V: TRBV29-1
CDR3: CSVELETQYF
DNA: TGCAGCGTTGAACTAGAGACCCAGTACTTC

length: 13
D: NA
J: TRBJ2-3
size: few
V: TRBV27
CDR3: CASSLTWADTQYF
DNA: TGTGCCAGCAGTTTAACCTGGGCAGATACGCAGTATTTT

length: 17
D: NA
J: TRBJ1-5
size: many
V: TRBV28
CDR3: CASSFIPGRGSNQPQHF
DNA: TGTGCCAGCAGTTTCATACCTGGCAGGGGCAGCAATCAGCCCCAGCATTTT

length: 15
D: TRBD1
J: TRBJ2-5
size: few
V: TRBV6-5
CDR3: CASSYPGQGWETQYF
DNA: TGTGCCAGCAGTTACCCGGGACAGGGGTGGGAGACCCAGTACTTC

length: 16
D: NA
J: TRBJ2-2
size: many
V: TRBV14
CDR3: CASSQAYGANTGELFF
DNA: TGTGCCAGCAGCCAAGCTTACGGGGCGAACACCGGGGAGCTGTTTTTT

length: 14
D: NA
J: TRBJ1-5
size: NA
V: TRBV20-1
CDR3: CSAALARGHQPQHF
DNA: TGCAGTGCCGCCCTGGCTCGGGGGCATCAGCCCCAGCATTTT

length: 15
D: NA
J: TRBJ2-2
size: many
V: TRBV12-3/TRBV12-4
CDR3: CASSLRPPNTGELFF
DNA: TGTGCCAGCAGTTTACGTCCGCCGAACACCGGGGAGCTGTTTTTT

length: 14
D: NA
J: TRBJ2-4
size: few
V: TRBV7-9
CDR3: CASSLAVPENIQYF
DNA: TGTGCCAGCAGCTTAGCTGTGCCGGAAAACATTCAGTACTTC

length: 13
D: NA
J: TRBJ2-7
size: few
V: TRBV20-1
CDR3: CSPSEGGSYEQYF
DNA: TGCAGTCCTTCCGAAGGCGGCTCCTACGAGCAGTACTTC

length: 15
D: NA
J: TRBJ2-2
size: few
V: TRBV5-4
CDR3: CASSLGGFATGELFF
DNA: TGTGCCAGCAGTCTTGGGGGATTTGCCACCGGGGAGCTGTTTTTT

length: 12
D: NA
J: TRBJ2-2
size: many
V: TRBV5-1
CDR3: CASSLEGRELFF
DNA: TGCGCCAGCAGCTTGGAGGGAAGGGAGCTGTTTTTT

length: 15
D: TRBD2
J: TRBJ2-7
size: many
V: TRBV7-9
CDR3: CASSPGLAGIHEQYF
DNA: TGTGCCAGCAGCCCCGGACTAGCGGGGATCCACGAGCAGTACTTC

length: 13
D: TRBD1
J: TRBJ2-1
size: NA
V: TRBV12-3/TRBV12-4
CDR3: CASRQGGYNEQFF
DNA: TGTGCCAGCCGACAGGGGGGGTACAATGAGCAGTTCTTC

length: 16
D: NA
J: TRBJ2-5
size: NA
V: TRBV29-1
CDR3: CSVDTNPGSISETQYF
DNA: TGCAGCGTTGACACAAATCCCGGGAGTATCTCGGAGACCCAGTACTTC

length: 17
D: NA
J: TRBJ2-7
size: NA
V: TRBV4-3
CDR3: CASSQGPQGSASYEQYF
DNA: TGCGCCAGCAGCCAAGGACCTCAAGGCAGTGCGTCCTACGAGCAGTACTTC

length: 16
D: TRBD2
J: TRBJ2-1
size: many
V: TRBV5-6
CDR3: CASSLVVTSGSNEQFF
DNA: TGTGCCAGCAGCTTGGTTGTAACTAGCGGGAGTAATGAGCAGTTCTTC

length: 16
D: TRBD1
J: TRBJ2-7
size: many
V: TRBV15
CDR3: CATSRAIGTGVYEQYF
DNA: TGTGCCACCAGCAGAGCAATAGGGACAGGGGTCTACGAGCAGTACTTC

length: 15
D: NA
J: TRBJ2-2
size: many
V: TRBV5-1
CDR3: CASSLRQGSAGELFF
DNA: TGCGCCAGCAGCTTGAGGCAGGGGTCCGCCGGGGAGCTGTTTTTT

length: 13
D: NA
J: TRBJ2-7
size: NA
V: TRBV20-1
CDR3: CSANSPGSYEQYF
DNA: TGCAGTGCTAATTCTCCTGGCTCCTACGAGCAGTACTTC

length: 18
D: TRBD2
J: TRBJ2-1
size: few
V: TRBV6-5
CDR3: CASSYAGGLAGVYNEQFF
DNA: TGTGCCAGCAGTTACGCGGGCGGACTAGCGGGGGTATACAATGAGCAGTTCTTC

length: 14
D: TRBD1
J: TRBJ2-7
size: few
V: TRBV2
CDR3: CASERDRERGEQYF
DNA: TGTGCCAGCGAACGTGACAGGGAGCGCGGGGAGCAGTACTTC

length: 16
D: TRBD2
J: TRBJ2-3
size: NA
V: TRBV15
CDR3: CATSRDLAGLADTQYF
DNA: TGTGCCACCAGCAGAGATCTAGCGGGGTTGGCAGATACGCAGTATTTT

length: 22
D: TRBD2
J: TRBJ2-5
size: NA
V: TRBV12-3/TRBV12-4
CDR3: CASSLGDSGLAGGLHLRETQYF
DNA: TGTGCCAGCAGTTTGGGGGATTCTGGACTAGCGGGGGGGCTACATTTAAGAGAGACCCAGTACTTC

length: 13
D: NA
J: TRBJ2-7
size: few
V: TRBV19
CDR3: CASSIDYSYEQYF
DNA: TGTGCCAGTAGTATTGACTACTCCTACGAGCAGTACTTC

length: 17
D: NA
J: TRBJ2-5
size: NA
V: TRBV9
CDR3: CASSVATRFRTEETQYF
DNA: TGTGCCAGCAGCGTAGCAACTCGATTTCGGACAGAAGAGACCCAGTACTTC

length: 15
D: TRBD2
J: TRBJ2-3
size: few
V: TRBV27
CDR3: CASSTQRESEDTQYF
DNA: TGTGCCAGCAGTACTCAGCGGGAGTCCGAAGATACGCAGTATTTT

length: 12
D: NA
J: TRBJ2-1
size: NA
V: TRBV7-9
CDR3: CASSSTQPWEFF
DNA: TGTGCCAGCAGCTCTACCCAACCTTGGGAGTTCTTC

length: 12
D: NA
J: TRBJ2-3
size: many
V: TRBV5-1
CDR3: CASSAPSDTQYF
DNA: TGCGCCAGCAGCGCCCCGTCGGATACGCAGTATTTT

length: 15
D: NA
J: TRBJ2-3
size: few
V: TRBV20-1
CDR3: CSATVWGRGTDTQYF
DNA: TGCAGTGCTACCGTTTGGGGGCGAGGCACAGATACGCAGTATTTT

length: 13
D: NA
J: TRBJ1-2
size: few
V: TRBV6-1
CDR3: CASAIVIGYGYTF
DNA: TGTGCCAGCGCTATTGTTATAGGCTATGGCTACACCTTC

length: 14
D: TRBD2
J: TRBJ2-5
size: NA
V: TRBV20-1
CDR3: CSATRTSVGETQYF
DNA: TGCAGTGCTACAAGGACTAGCGTGGGGGAGACCCAGTACTTC

length: 14
D: NA
J: TRBJ2-7
size: NA
V: TRBV7-8
CDR3: CASSLRDNYYEQYF
DNA: TGTGCCAGCAGCTTGAGGGACAATTACTACGAGCAGTACTTC

length: 14
D: NA
J: TRBJ2-1
size: many
V: TRBV29-1
CDR3: CSSYFRSAYNEQFF
DNA: TGCAGCTCCTACTTCCGGTCCGCCTACAATGAGCAGTTCTTC

length: 16
D: TRBD1
J: TRBJ1-6
size: NA
V: TRBV6-1
CDR3: CASSGRTGGDNPPLHF
DNA: TGTGCCAGCAGTGGACGGACAGGGGGAGACAATCCACCCCTCCACTTT

length: 17
D: NA
J: TRBJ2-7
size: few
V: TRBV21-1
CDR3: CASSTSKRQGDSYEQYF
DNA: TGTGCCAGCAGCACCTCTAAACGACAGGGTGACTCCTACGAGCAGTACTTC

length: 14
D: NA
J: TRBJ1-1
size: NA
V: TRBV7-2
CDR3: CASSLWGSNTEAFF
DNA: TGTGCCAGCAGCTTATGGGGGTCGAACACTGAAGCTTTCTTT

length: 19
D: TRBD2
J: TRBJ2-5
size: many
V: TRBV13
CDR3: CASSLSTSGGTFYQETQYF
DNA: TGTGCCAGCAGCTTATCTACCAGCGGGGGGACCTTTTACCAAGAGACCCAGTACTTC

length: 13
D: NA
J: TRBJ2-1
size: few
V: TRBV6-2/TRBV6-3
CDR3: CASSKRGVDEQFF
DNA: TGTGCCAGCTCTAAAAGGGGAGTCGATGAGCAGTTCTTC

length: 15
D: TRBD1
J: TRBJ2-3
size: few
V: TRBV7-2
CDR3: CASSPRTGNTDTQYF
DNA: TGTGCCAGCAGCCCTCGGACAGGGAACACAGATACGCAGTATTTT

length: 14
D: TRBD1
J: TRBJ2-1
size: few
V: TRBV12-3/TRBV12-4
CDR3: CASSLSQGAGEQFF
DNA: TGTGCCAGCAGTTTAAGCCAGGGGGCTGGTGAGCAGTTCTTC

length: 17
D: TRBD1
J: TRBJ2-2
size: many
V: TRBV11-2
CDR3: CASSRSRDRGNTGELFF
DNA: TGTGCCAGCAGCCGCAGCCGGGACAGGGGCAACACCGGGGAGCTGTTTTTT

length: 13
D: NA
J: TRBJ1-2
size: many
V: TRBV5-6
CDR3: CASSFQGSYGYTF
DNA: TGTGCCAGCAGCTTCCAGGGAAGCTATGGCTACACCTTC

length: 14
D: TRBD2
J: TRBJ2-1
size: NA
V: TRBV28
CDR3: CASSTPSGRGEQFF
DNA: TGTGCCAGCAGCACACCTAGCGGGAGGGGGGAGCAGTTCTTC

length: 15
D: NA
J: TRBJ1-6
size: few
V: TRBV7-6
CDR3: CASSLGEGNNSPLHF
DNA: TGTGCCAGCAGCTTAGGCGAAGGAAATAATTCACCCCTCCACTTT

length: 20
D: TRBD2
J: TRBJ2-1
size: many
V: TRBV5-1
CDR3: CASSSTAKSTSGGHYNEQFF
DNA: TGCGCCAGCAGCTCAACCGCGAAATCAACTAGCGGGGGGCATTACAATGAGCAGTTCTTC